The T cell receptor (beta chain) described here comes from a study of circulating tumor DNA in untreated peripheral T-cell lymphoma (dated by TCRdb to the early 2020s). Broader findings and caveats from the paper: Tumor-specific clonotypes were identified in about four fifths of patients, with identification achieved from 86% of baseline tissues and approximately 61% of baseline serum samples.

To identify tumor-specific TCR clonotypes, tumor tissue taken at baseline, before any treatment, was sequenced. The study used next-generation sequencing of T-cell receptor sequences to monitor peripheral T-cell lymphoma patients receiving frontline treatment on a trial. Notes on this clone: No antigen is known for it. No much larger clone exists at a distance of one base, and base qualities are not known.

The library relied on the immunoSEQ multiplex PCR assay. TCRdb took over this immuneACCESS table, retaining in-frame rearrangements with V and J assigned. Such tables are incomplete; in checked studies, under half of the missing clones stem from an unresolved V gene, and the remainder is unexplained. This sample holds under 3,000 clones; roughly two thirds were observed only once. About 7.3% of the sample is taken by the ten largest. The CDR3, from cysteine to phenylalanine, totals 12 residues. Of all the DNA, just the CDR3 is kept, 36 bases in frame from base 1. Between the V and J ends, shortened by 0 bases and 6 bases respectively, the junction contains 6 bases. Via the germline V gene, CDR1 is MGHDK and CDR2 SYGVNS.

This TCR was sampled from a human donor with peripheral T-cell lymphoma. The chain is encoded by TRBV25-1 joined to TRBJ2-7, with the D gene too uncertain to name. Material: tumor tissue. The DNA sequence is TGTGCCAGCAGTGAATACATGAGCGAGCAGTACTTC. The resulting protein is CASSEYMSEQYF.